Listed below are T cell receptor beta chains from one sample, sequenced in a study of blood T cell repertoires in COVID-19. Sequenced by immunoSEQ multiplex PCR; TCRdb stores in-frame clones only, minus some. The top ten clones hold around 5% of a sample with around 300,000 clones, over 75% of them seen once. Source material: PBMCs or T cells enriched from blood (not recorded which). Source of these receptors: a man aged 25-40 years who had recovered from COVID-19. Both conserved end residues are part of each CDR3. The order of the fields is V gene, D gene, clone size, CDR3 length, J gene, CDR3 protein, CDR3 DNA. The D gene is left open where the match is weak. Only part of the rows carry a size: once, few, many, or a class if the clone is expanded.

>TRBV5-6|.|.|14|TRBJ2-7
CASSLGGQSYEQYF
TGTGCCAGCAGCTTGGGCGGGCAGTCCTACGAGCAGTACTTC
>TRBV12-3/TRBV12-4|.|.|11|TRBJ1-1
CASTWLTEAFF
TGTGCCAGCACGTGGCTTACTGAAGCTTTCTTT
>TRBV27|TRBD1|.|18|TRBJ2-3
CASSLGTGGIGFTDTQYF
TGTGCCAGCAGTCTCGGGACAGGCGGAATCGGGTTCACAGATACGCAGTATTTT
>TRBV4-1|TRBD1|.|15|TRBJ2-7
CASSPRDSGTYEQYF
TGCGCCAGCAGCCCCCGGGACAGCGGTACCTACGAGCAGTACTTC
>TRBV5-4|TRBD1|once|13|TRBJ1-1
CASSRGGRTEAFF
TGTGCCAGCAGCAGAGGGGGCCGGACTGAAGCTTTCTTT
>TRBV11-2|TRBD1|.|17|TRBJ2-4
CASSRRRTGIAKNIQYF
TGTGCCAGCAGTCGACGGAGGACAGGGATAGCCAAAAACATTCAGTACTTC
>TRBV4-1|.|.|15|TRBJ2-7
CASSLRDNGAYEQYF
TGCGCCAGCAGCCTTCGGGACAACGGGGCCTACGAGCAGTACTTC
>TRBV29-1|TRBD1|.|16|TRBJ1-3
CSVEVPMTGAGNTIYF
TGCAGCGTTGAAGTTCCAATGACAGGGGCGGGGAACACCATATATTTT
>TRBV7-9|.|many|15|TRBJ1-2
CASSLNAQGSGGYTF
TGTGCCAGCAGCTTAAATGCGCAGGGTTCCGGGGGCTACACCTTC
>TRBV7-2|.|.|14|TRBJ1-2
CASSFVRDTYGYTF
TGTGCCAGCAGCTTTGTGAGGGATACCTATGGCTACACCTTC
>TRBV7-9|.|.|15|TRBJ1-3
CASSTTGQTGNTIYF
TGTGCCAGCAGCACAACTGGACAGACTGGAAACACCATATATTTT
>TRBV6-4|TRBD1|few|14|TRBJ2-2
CASSDTDRTGELFF
TGTGCCAGCAGTGACACGGACAGGACCGGGGAGCTGTTTTTT
>TRBV4-1|TRBD1|.|14|TRBJ2-7
CASSQGDRGYEQYF
TGCGCCAGCAGCCAGGGGGACAGGGGGTACGAGCAGTACTTC
>TRBV2|.|.|14|TRBJ2-5
CASSEFLVQETQYF
TGTGCCAGCAGTGAATTCCTCGTCCAAGAGACCCAGTACTTC
>TRBV5-6|TRBD2|.|18|TRBJ2-1
CASSSGGLAGATYNEQFF
TGTGCCAGCAGCTCGGGGGGCCTAGCGGGGGCCACCTACAATGAGCAGTTCTTC
>TRBV11-2|TRBD1|.|17|TRBJ2-2
CASSLTGTGGITGELFF
TGTGCCAGCAGCTTAACCGGGACAGGGGGTATCACCGGGGAGCTGTTTTTT
>TRBV24-1|TRBD2|.|16|TRBJ2-3
CATSWTSGGGTDTQYF
TGTGCCACCAGTTGGACTAGCGGGGGGGGCACAGATACGCAGTATTTT
>TRBV6-1|.|.|15|TRBJ1-6
CASSEFGQNNSPLHF
TGTGCCAGCAGTGAATTTGGTCAGAATAATTCACCCCTCCACTTT